This T cell receptor (beta chain) emerged from a study of blood T cell repertoires in COVID-19 (dated by TCRdb to the early 2020s). Looking at the study overall: Collaborator samples came from the United States, Italy and Spain and covered acute and convalescent phases of COVID-19. The material from the prospective study consisted of cDNA or gDNA derived from T cells, B-cell-depleted T cells, or PBMCs. HLA class I and class II types, where available, came from metadata supplied by the sample provider rather than from assay-based typing. The repertoires were released in a freely available public database intended as a resource for research on the immune response to SARS-CoV-2. Samples were obtained from the ongoing ImmuneRACE study (first 160 participants) and from about 1,300 subjects provided by 6 global collaborators. Subjects who had been exposed to COVID-19, were actively infected with it, or had recovered from it provided the deeply sampled blood TCRbeta repertoires that made up the dataset. Nearly every sample came with metadata listing a de-identified subject ID, COVID-19 status, age in years and sex. Summary of the overall study and its limitations: The amount of clinical and demographic metadata varied by source and participant and was provided uncurated.

With respect to this clone: The antigen this receptor binds is unknown. Per-nucleotide qualities are absent, and no much larger clonotype sits a single base away.

Participants in the prospective study were enrolled through a virtual design, were aged roughly 18 to 100 years, and lived in 24 United States geographic areas. To assign participants to cohorts, the prospective study relied on clinical history that participants themselves reported in a screening survey and a study questionnaire. Recovered participants in ImmuneRACE Cohort 3 were defined by two consecutive negative NP/OP PCR tests, clearance by a healthcare professional, or resolution of symptoms. In the prospective study, mobile phlebotomists collected whole blood, serum and a nasopharyngeal or oropharyngeal swab from each participant. Over a 2-month period, participants in the prospective study had the option of providing additional blood draws and questionnaires. Before DNA extraction, prospective study blood samples were shipped either frozen or at room temperature. The immunoSEQ Assay, a bias-controlled multiplex PCR, was used to amplify TCRbeta CDR3 regions from genomic DNA. In the source study's methods: The number of nucleated cells in each sample was estimated from the amplification of reference gene primers within the assay. Sequence reads were collapsed and filtered to measure the absolute abundance of every unique TCRbeta CDR3 rearrangement. Productive Simpson clonality was computed per sample as the square root of Simpson's diversity index over productive rearrangements. This immuneACCESS table, as held by TCRdb, lists in-frame sequences with V and J called but not all clones. Of the missing ones, under half trace to an unresolved V gene in checked studies; the others have no known cause. V, J and clone size are taken as reported in that table, and D and trimming were inferred from the DNA itself. Here the sample has about 200,000 clones; about nine tenths occur a single time. 1.2% of the sample is in the top ten clones.

V is pared back by 2 bases and J by 4 bases, with 10 bases lying between the germline termini. There are 14 amino acids in the CDR3, from cysteine to phenylalanine inclusive. Only CDR3 DNA remains: 42 bases, in frame from the first base. The germline V gene (reference sequence) specifies LNHDA as CDR1 and SQIVND as CDR2. In this chain, TRBV19 is recombined with TRBJ2-3; a tentative D call is TRBD2 (5 bases match). Sequences were obtained from PBMCs or T cells enriched from blood (not recorded which). This receptor was taken from a man in his thirties or forties who had recovered from COVID-19. The CDR3 in this case is CASSILVGADTQYF. The sequenced DNA is TGTGCCAGTAGTATACTGGTCGGGGCAGATACGCAGTATTTT.